One sample yielded the 21 T cell receptor beta chains listed below, sequenced in a study of T cells in Graves' hyperthyroidism and ophthalmopathy. Regions amplified from RNA transcripts were the TCR beta CDR3 regions. RT-PCR in the first round (using the HTBI primer set) targeted the TCR CDR3. TCRdb used MiXCR to reprocess the multiplex PCR reads, holding one entry per CDR3 protein. The data show roughly 400,000 distinct CDR3 sequences, roughly 25% seen once. Sequencing used blood. The receptor source for this set is a man aged 45-60 years with Graves' hyperthyroidism.

This clonotype was found a few times. V gene TRBV5-8 combines with J gene TRBJ1-3; D is unclear. V was trimmed by 3 bases and J by 0 bases, leaving 10 bases between them. Per germline, CDR1 SGHTS and CDR2 YDEGEE. The CDR3 is 15 amino acids. CDR3 protein: CASSSEGLSGNTIYF. The CDR3 nucleotides are TGTGCCAGCAGCTCTGAGGGCCTCTCTGGAAACACCATATATTTT.

The chain uses TRBV30 and TRBJ1-5; D is uncertain. This CDR3 contains 11 residues. Germline CDR1 and CDR2: GTSNPN and SVGIG (reference sequence). The V and J ends lost 2 bases and 7 bases respectively, with 6 bases between them. CDR3 loop: CAWSTGQPQHF. CDR3 nucleotides: TGTGCCTGGAGTACGGGGCAGCCCCAGCATTTT.

This clonotype was counted many times. The chain joins TRBV11-2 to TRBJ2-5, with 9 bases identical to TRBD2. The CDR3 is 14 amino acids. The germline CDR1 and CDR2 sequences are SGHAT and FQNNGV. V gave up 5 bases and J gave up 3 bases; unmatched junction bases: 4. The CDR3 bases are TGTGCCAGCAGCCAAGCTAGCGGGAAAGAGACCCAGTACTTC. Protein sequence: CASSQASGKETQYF. Drawing the rest from reference TRBV11-2 and TRBJ2-5, the complete variable domain is EAGVAQSPRYKIIEKRQSVAFWCNPISGHATLYWYQQILGQGPKLLIQFQNNGVVDDSQLPKDRFSAERLKGVDSTLKIQPAKLEDSAVYLCASSQASGKETQYFGPGTRLLVL.

V is TRBV5-1 and J is TRBJ2-7; D possibly corresponds to TRBD1 (6 bases). The V end lost 0 bases, the J end lost 0 bases, and 10 bases lay between the germline ends. Germline lookup yields CDR1 SGHRS and CDR2 YFSETQ. The CDR3 runs to 15 residues. The CDR3 spells CASSLGWTASYEQYF. The CDR3 DNA follows: TGCGCCAGCAGCTTGGGGTGGACAGCCTCCTACGAGCAGTACTTC. Full variable domain (outside the CDR3, taken from reference TRBV5-1 and TRBJ2-7): KAGVTQTPRYLIKTRGQQVTLSCSPISGHRSVSWYQQTPGQGLQFLFEYFSETQRNKGNFPGRFSGRQFSNSRSEMNVSTLELGDSALYLCASSLGWTASYEQYFGPGTRLTVT.

This clonotype turned up a few times. V and J are TRBV18 and TRBJ2-7, with 8 bases aligning to TRBD2. The ends lost 6 bases at V and 2 bases at J; junction bases unmatched: 6. This CDR3 comprises 14 residues. Germline CDR1 is KGHSH and CDR2 is LQKENI. CDR3 sequence (DNA): TGTGCCAGCTCGAGGACTAGCAGTACCTACGAGCAGTACTTC. This codes for CASSRTSSTYEQYF.

V gene TRBV12-3 or TRBV12-4 combines with J gene TRBJ2-2, with 7 positions matching TRBD1. Losses at the gene ends were 11 bases for V and 1 base for J; bases not matched to a gene: 13. The CDR3 extends over 16 amino acids. CDR3 sequence (DNA): TGTGCCCTTACTATGTCCGGGACAGAGAACACCGGGGAGCTGTTTTTT. Translation gives CALTMSGTENTGELFF.

At least ten counts were recorded for this clonotype. The chain has TRBV7-9 and TRBJ2-3; no reliable D call. The CDR3 is 11 residues long. V lost 8 bases, J lost 4 bases, and 7 bases lay in between. Germline CDR1 SEHNR, CDR2 FQNEAQ (reference sequence). The CDR3 region has the DNA TGTGCCAGCCTATCATCAGATACGCAGTATTTT. Translating gives CASLSSDTQYF.

This chain links TRBV6-2 or TRBV6-3 with TRBJ2-3; the D gene is possibly TRBD2 (6 bases). The ends were cut back, 5 bases at V and 0 bases at J, with 12 bases in the middle. This CDR3 has 15 amino acids. CDR1 MNHEY and CDR2 SVGEGT come from the germline V gene. The CDR3 sequence is CASSHGTASTDTQYF. As DNA, the CDR3 is TGTGCCAGCAGTCACGGGACTGCTAGCACAGATACGCAGTATTTT.

The V gene is TRBV20-1, the J gene TRBJ1-4; 7 bases align to TRBD1. Germline-derived CDR1 and CDR2 are DFQATT and SNEGSKA (reference sequence). Trimming at V came to 5 bases and at J to 5 bases, leaving 11 bases not matched to a gene. The CDR3 is 15 amino acids. CDR3 region: CSALEPGQPNEKLFF. The CDR3 DNA follows: TGCAGTGCTTTAGAACCGGGACAGCCAAATGAAAAACTGTTTTTT.

This sequence joins TRBV20-1 and TRBJ1-2; TRBD1 matches at 8 bases. CDR1 and CDR2 (germline): DFQATT, SNEGSKA (reference sequence). J gave up 5 bases and V 5 bases, and 7 bases lay outside the gene matches. CDR3 length: 13 residues. The CDR3 loop is CSAEDRGGYGYTF. For the CDR3, the DNA is TGCAGTGCTGAAGACAGGGGCGGGTATGGCTACACCTTC.

The chain carries TRBV2 and TRBJ2-6; D might be TRBD1 (7 bases). The CDR3 spans 17 residues. Per the germline V gene, CDR1 is SNHLY and CDR2 is FYNNEI. The germline V and J ends were trimmed by 7 bases and 4 bases, with 20 bases remaining between them. The CDR3 protein is CASTGRRGDNGANVLTF. The CDR3, as DNA: TGTGCCAGCACAGGGCGCAGGGGGGACAACGGGGCCAACGTCCTGACTTTC.

This clonotype was recorded a few times. CDR3 in DNA: TGTGCCAGCAGGGCTAGCGAGAGCACAGATACGCAGTATTTT. Its translation is CASRASESTDTQYF. The chain links TRBV6-1 to TRBJ2-3, with D maybe TRBD2 (6 bases). V lost 6 bases to trimming and J lost 0 bases, with 10 bases between them. Germline values: CDR1 MNHNS, CDR2 SASEGT. The CDR3 consists of 14 residues.

This chain joins TRBV27 and TRBJ2-7; tentatively, D is TRBD2 (5 bases). Looked up from germline, CDR1 is MNHEY and CDR2 is SMNVEV (reference sequence). Trimming cost V 6 bases and J 7 bases, with 10 bases left between them. This CDR3 region has 11 residues. CDR3 protein: CASRSDWEQYF. The DNA of the CDR3 is TGTGCCAGCAGGTCGGACTGGGAGCAGTACTTC.

This clonotype was seen ten or more times. V gene TRBV7-2 combines with J gene TRBJ2-7; no clear D gene. Germline CDR1 and CDR2: SGHTA and FQGNSA. V was trimmed by 2 bases and J by 1 base, leaving 9 bases between them. The CDR3 has 14 amino acids. The CDR3 protein is CASSLRGLSYEQYF. In DNA form, the CDR3 reads TGTGCCAGCAGCTTACGTGGCCTATCCTACGAGCAGTACTTC. Using reference TRBV7-2 and TRBJ2-7 for the parts outside the CDR3, the full variable domain is GAGVSQSPSNKVTEKGKDVELRCDPISGHTALYWYRQSLGQGLEFLIYFQGNSAPDKSGLPSDRFSAERTGGSVSTLTIQRTQQEDSAVYLCASSLRGLSYEQYFGPGTRLTVT.

This clonotype was detected a few times. The chain combines TRBV28 with TRBJ1-3; D gene ambiguous. Germline loops: CDR1 MDHEN, CDR2 SYDVKM. There are 15 residues in the CDR3. With 1 base removed from V and 0 bases from J, the gap between germline ends came to 7 bases. In DNA form, the CDR3 reads TGTGCCAGCAGTTTATTAGGCCTCTCTGGAAACACCATATATTTT. It specifies CASSLLGLSGNTIYF.

This clonotype was detected many times. The V call is TRBV6-1, the J call TRBJ2-7; 10 positions agree with TRBD1. The V and J ends lost 7 bases and 2 bases, in that order; junction bases with no gene match: 11. CDR1 and CDR2 (germline): MNHNS, SASEGT. There are 16 residues in the CDR3. CDR3 loop: CASKLTGGASTYEQYF. The CDR3 bases are TGTGCCAGCAAATTGACAGGGGGCGCGTCTACCTACGAGCAGTACTTC.

The chain is built from TRBV6-2 or TRBV6-3 and TRBJ2-5, with 7 positions matching TRBD2. V lost 10 bases and J lost 4; bases outside the gene matches: 3. The length of the CDR3 is 11 residues. The germline V gene encodes CDR1 MNHEY and CDR2 SVGEGT. The CDR3 protein is CATGEGETQYF. The CDR3 DNA follows: TGTGCCACCGGGGAGGGAGAGACCCAGTACTTC.

Written as DNA, the CDR3 is TGCAGCGTCATACTAGGGAGCAATGAGCAGTTCTTC. Protein: CSVILGSNEQFF. The chain has TRBV29-1 and TRBJ2-1; maybe TRBD2 (5 bases). V lost 6 bases and J 6 bases, leaving 12 bases between the germline ends. CDR1 is SQVTM and CDR2 is ANQGSEA in the germline V gene. The CDR3 is 12 residues long.

This clonotype was found once. At one end the junction does not follow the germline gene, possibly because of a read error. This chain joins TRBV19 and TRBJ1-1, with D unresolved. Germline CDR1 reads LNHDA; CDR2 reads SQIVND (reference sequence). The CDR3 is made up of 13 amino acids. The CDR3 DNA follows: TGTGTCAGTATTCCCCCGGGAAGCACTGAAGCTTTCTTT. As protein: CVSIPPGSTEAFF.

The chain carries TRBV5-4 and TRBJ2-1; no clear D gene. The CDR3 runs 14 residues. The V end was cut by 4 bases, the J end by 7 bases, with 15 bases between. Germline V CDR1 and CDR2: SGHNT, YYREEE (reference sequence). The CDR3 is CASSGKKGQNEQFF. The CDR3 DNA reads TGTGCCAGCAGCGGAAAAAAGGGCCAGAATGAGCAGTTCTTC.

This clonotype was seen more than once but under ten times. The chain employs TRBV9 and TRBJ2-2, with a possible D match to TRBD1 (5 bases). This CDR3 is 13 amino acids long. V shed 0 bases and J shed 6 bases, with 6 bases lying between them. CDR1 is SGDLS and CDR2 is YYNGEE in the germline V gene. CDR3 sequence (DNA): TGTGCCAGCAGCGTAGTAGGGGCCGGGGAGCTGTTTTTT. It is translated as CASSVVGAGELFF.